The 3 T cell receptor beta chains below were found in one sample sequenced in a study of blood T cell repertoires in COVID-19. Sequencing used immunoSEQ multiplex PCR; TCRdb keeps in-frame clones, though not all of them. The sample contains roughly 150,000 clones, 81% of which appear only once. Sequencing was carried out using PBMCs or T cells enriched from blood (not recorded which). These receptor sequences come from a woman aged 40-49 years with acute COVID-19.

The CDR3 loop is CSARVGETQYF. CDR3 coding DNA: TGCAGTGCTAGAGTCGGGGAGACCCAGTACTTC. V gene TRBV20-1 combines with J gene TRBJ2-5; D remains unclear. The germline CDR1 and CDR2 sequences are DFQATT and SNEGSKA (reference sequence). The CDR3 contains 11 residues. Trimming left V 1 base short and J 5 bases short, with 5 bases between.

This chain joins TRBV5-1 and TRBJ1-1; possibly TRBD1 for D (6 bases). V was cut by 3 bases and J by 3 bases, with 12 bases left in between. From germline, CDR1 is SGHRS and CDR2 YFSETQ. The CDR3 spans 14 residues. CDR3 DNA: TGCGCCAGCAGCTCACAGGGTCTCGACACTGAAGCTTTCTTT. Its translation is CASSSQGLDTEAFF.

As DNA, the CDR3 is TGTGCCAGCAGTTACGGGCTAGCGGGGACCCAGTACTTC. Translation: CASSYGLAGTQYF. The V and J genes are TRBV6-5 and TRBJ2-5, with 8 positions matching TRBD2. The CDR3 is 13 amino acids. Germline V gene lookup returns CDR1 MNHEY and CDR2 SVGAGI. Losses at the gene ends were 2 bases for V and 7 bases for J; bases not matched to a gene: 3.